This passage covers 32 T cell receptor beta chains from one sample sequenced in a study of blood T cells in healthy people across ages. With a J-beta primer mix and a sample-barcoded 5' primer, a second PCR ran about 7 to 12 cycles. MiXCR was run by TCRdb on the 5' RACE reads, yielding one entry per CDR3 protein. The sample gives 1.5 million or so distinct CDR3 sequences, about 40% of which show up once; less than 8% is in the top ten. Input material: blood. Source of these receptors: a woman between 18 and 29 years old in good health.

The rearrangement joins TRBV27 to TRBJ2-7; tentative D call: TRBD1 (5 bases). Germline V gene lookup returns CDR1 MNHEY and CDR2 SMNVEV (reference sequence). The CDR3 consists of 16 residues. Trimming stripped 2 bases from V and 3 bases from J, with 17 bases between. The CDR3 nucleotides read TGTGCCAGCAGTTTAAACAAACTGACAGTATACTACGAGCAGTACTTC. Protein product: CASSLNKLTVYYEQYF.

This CDR3 is CASSQDAHRDYEQYF. CDR3 coding DNA: TGTGCCAGCAGCCAAGACGCGCACCGGGACTACGAGCAGTACTTC. The rearrangement uses TRBV4-2 and TRBJ2-7, with a possible D match to TRBD2 (5 bases). Trimming left V 0 bases short and J 3 bases short, with 12 bases between. CDR1 is LGHNA, CDR2 YNFKEQ, per germline. The CDR3 consists of 15 residues.

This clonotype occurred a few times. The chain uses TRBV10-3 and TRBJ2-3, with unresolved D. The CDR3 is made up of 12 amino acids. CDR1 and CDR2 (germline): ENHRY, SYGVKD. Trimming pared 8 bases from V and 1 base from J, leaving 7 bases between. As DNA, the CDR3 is TGTGCCATCCTTAACGGCACAGATACGCAGTATTTT. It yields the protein CAILNGTDTQYF.

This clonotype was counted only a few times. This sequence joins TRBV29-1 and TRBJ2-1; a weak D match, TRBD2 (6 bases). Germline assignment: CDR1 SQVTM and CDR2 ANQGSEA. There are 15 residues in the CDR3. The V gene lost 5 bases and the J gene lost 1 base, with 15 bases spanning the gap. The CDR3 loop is CSVSRLEGSYNEQFF. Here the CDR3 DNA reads TGCAGCGTTTCCAGACTAGAAGGGTCCTACAATGAGCAGTTCTTC.

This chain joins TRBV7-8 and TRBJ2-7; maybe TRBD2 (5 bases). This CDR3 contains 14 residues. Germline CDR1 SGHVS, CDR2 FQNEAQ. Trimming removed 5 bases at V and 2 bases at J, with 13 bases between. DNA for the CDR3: TGTGCCAGCAGCCTCGCCGGACTTCCCTACGAGCAGTACTTC. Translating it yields CASSLAGLPYEQYF.

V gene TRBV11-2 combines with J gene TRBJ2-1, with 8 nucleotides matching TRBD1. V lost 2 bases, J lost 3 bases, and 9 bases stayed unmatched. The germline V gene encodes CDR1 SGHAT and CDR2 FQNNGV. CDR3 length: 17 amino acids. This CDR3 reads CASSLLPDREGYNEQFF. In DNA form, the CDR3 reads TGTGCCAGCAGCTTACTCCCGGACAGGGAAGGCTACAATGAGCAGTTCTTC. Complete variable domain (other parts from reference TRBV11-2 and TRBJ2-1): EAGVAQSPRYKIIEKRQSVAFWCNPISGHATLYWYQQILGQGPKLLIQFQNNGVVDDSQLPKDRFSAERLKGVDSTLKIQPAKLEDSAVYLCASSLLPDREGYNEQFFGPGTRLTVL.

CDR3: CASSPIGTGGNAEQFF. The CDR3, as DNA: TGTGCCAGCAGTCCGATTGGGACAGGGGGAAATGCTGAGCAGTTCTTC. The rearrangement links TRBV27 to TRBJ2-1, with TRBD1 matching over 11 bases. Germline V gene data show CDR1 as MNHEY and CDR2 as SMNVEV (reference sequence). V shed 5 bases, J shed 9 bases, and the junction held 12 bases outside the gene matches. This CDR3 contains 16 residues.

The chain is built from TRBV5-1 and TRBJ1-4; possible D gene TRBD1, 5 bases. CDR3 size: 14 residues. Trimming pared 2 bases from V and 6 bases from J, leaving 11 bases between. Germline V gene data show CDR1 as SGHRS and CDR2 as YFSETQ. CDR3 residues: CASSFGGKDEKLFF. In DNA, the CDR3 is TGCGCCAGCAGCTTCGGGGGAAAGGATGAAAAACTGTTTTTT.

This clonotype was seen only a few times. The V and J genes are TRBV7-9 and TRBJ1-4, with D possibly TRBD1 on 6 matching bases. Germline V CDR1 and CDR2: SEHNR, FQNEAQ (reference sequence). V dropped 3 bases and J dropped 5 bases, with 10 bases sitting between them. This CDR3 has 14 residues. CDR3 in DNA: TGTGCCAGCAGCTTGGCAGGGGAGAATGAAAAACTGTTTTTT. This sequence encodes CASSLAGENEKLFF.

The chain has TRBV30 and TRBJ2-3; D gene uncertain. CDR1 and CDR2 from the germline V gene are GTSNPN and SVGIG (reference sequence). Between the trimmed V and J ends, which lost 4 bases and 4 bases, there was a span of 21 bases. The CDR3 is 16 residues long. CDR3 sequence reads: CAWKGSGARRADTQYF. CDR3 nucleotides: TGTGCCTGGAAGGGTTCTGGAGCGCGACGGGCAGATACGCAGTATTTT. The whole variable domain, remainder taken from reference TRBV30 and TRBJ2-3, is SQTIHQWPATLVQPVGSPLSLECTVEGTSNPNLYWYRQAAGRGLQLLFYSVGIGQISSEVPQNLSASRPQDRQFILSSKKLLLSDSGFYLCAWKGSGARRADTQYFGPGTRLTVL.

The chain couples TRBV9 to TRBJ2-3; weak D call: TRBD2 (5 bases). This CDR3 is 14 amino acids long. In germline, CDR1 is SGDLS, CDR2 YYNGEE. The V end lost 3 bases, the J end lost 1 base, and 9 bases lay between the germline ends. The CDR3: CASSAQEGTDTQYF. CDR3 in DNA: TGTGCCAGCAGCGCCCAGGAGGGCACAGATACGCAGTATTTT.

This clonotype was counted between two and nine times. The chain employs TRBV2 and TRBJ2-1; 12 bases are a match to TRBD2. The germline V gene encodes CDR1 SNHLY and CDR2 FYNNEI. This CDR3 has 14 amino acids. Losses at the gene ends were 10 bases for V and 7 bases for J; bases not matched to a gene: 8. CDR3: CATILAGGGNEQFF. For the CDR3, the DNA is TGTGCCACCATACTAGCGGGAGGTGGAAATGAGCAGTTCTTC.

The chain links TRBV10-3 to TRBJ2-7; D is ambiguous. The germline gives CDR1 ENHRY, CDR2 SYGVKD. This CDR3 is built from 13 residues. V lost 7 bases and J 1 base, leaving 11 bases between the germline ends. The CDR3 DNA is TGTGCCATCACCCCGGCTGGATCCTACGAGCAGTACTTC. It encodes CAITPAGSYEQYF.

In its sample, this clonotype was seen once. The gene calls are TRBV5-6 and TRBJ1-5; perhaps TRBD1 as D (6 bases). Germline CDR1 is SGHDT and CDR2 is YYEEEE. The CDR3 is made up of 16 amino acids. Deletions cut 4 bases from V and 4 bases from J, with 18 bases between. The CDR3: CASSLQEAGVNQPQHF. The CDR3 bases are TGTGCCAGCAGCCTACAGGAGGCAGGGGTAAATCAGCCCCAGCATTTT. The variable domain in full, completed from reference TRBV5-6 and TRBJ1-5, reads DAGVTQSPTHLIKTRGQQVTLRCSPKSGHDTVSWYQQALGQGPQFIFQYYEEEERQRGNFPDRFSGHQFPNYSSELNVNALLLGDSALYLCASSLQEAGVNQPQHFGDGTRLSIL.

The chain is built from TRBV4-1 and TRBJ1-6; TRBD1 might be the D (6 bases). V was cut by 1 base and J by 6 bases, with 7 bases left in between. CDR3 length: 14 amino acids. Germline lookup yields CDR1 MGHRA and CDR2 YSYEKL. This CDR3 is CASSQGTVNSPLHF. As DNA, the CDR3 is TGCGCCAGCAGCCAAGGGACAGTTAATTCACCCCTCCACTTT.

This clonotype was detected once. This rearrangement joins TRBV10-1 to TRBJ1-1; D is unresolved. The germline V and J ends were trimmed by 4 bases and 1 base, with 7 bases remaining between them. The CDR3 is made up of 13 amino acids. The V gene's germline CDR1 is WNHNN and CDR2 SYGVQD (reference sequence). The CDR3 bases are TGCGCCAGCAGTGTTATGGGGAACACTGAAGCTTTCTTT. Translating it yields CASSVMGNTEAFF.

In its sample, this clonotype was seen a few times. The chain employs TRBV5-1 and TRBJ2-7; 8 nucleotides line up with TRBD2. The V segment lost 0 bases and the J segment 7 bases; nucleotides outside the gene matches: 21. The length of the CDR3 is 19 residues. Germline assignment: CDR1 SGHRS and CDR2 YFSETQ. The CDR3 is CASSLAIAGGLTSRNEQYF. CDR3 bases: TGCGCCAGCAGCTTGGCAATTGCGGGAGGCCTCACGTCGCGGAATGAGCAGTACTTC.

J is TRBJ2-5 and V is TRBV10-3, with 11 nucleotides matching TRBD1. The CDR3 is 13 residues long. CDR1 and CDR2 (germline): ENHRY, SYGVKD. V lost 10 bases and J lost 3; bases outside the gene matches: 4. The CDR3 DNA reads TGTGCCAGCGGGGACAGGGGGAAAGAGACCCAGTACTTC. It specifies CASGDRGKETQYF.

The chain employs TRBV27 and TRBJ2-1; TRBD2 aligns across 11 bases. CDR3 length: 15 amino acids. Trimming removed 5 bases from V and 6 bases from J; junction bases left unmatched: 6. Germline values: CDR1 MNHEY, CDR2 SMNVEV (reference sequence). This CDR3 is CASSTLAGDANEQFF. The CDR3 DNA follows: TGTGCCAGCAGTACACTAGCGGGAGATGCCAATGAGCAGTTCTTC.

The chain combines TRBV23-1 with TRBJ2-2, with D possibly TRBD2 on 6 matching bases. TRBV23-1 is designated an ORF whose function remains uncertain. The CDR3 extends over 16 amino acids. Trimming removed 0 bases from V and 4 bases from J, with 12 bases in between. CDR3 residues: CASSQSEGKSTGELFF. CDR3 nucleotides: TGCGCCAGCAGTCAATCGGAGGGGAAGAGCACCGGGGAGCTGTTTTTT.

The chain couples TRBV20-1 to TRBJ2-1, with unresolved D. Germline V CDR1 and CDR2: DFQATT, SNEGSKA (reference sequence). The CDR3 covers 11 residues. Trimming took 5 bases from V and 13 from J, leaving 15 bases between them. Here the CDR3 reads CSAQTASTQFF. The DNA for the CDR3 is TGCAGTGCTCAGACGGCCAGCACACAGTTCTTC.

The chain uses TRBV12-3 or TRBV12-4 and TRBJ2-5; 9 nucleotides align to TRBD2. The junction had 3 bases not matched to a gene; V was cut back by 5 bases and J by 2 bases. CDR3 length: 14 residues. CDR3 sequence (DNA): TGTGCCAGCAGTGTGACTAGCGGTCAAGAGACCCAGTACTTC. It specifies CASSVTSGQETQYF.

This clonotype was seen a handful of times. CDR3 amino acids: CASSVGGGNVYEQYF. In nucleotides, the CDR3 is TGTGCCAGCAGCGTAGGAGGGGGCAACGTCTACGAGCAGTACTTC. The chain joins TRBV9 to TRBJ2-7; 7 bases map to TRBD1. The CDR3 totals 15 residues. Germline loops: CDR1 SGDLS, CDR2 YYNGEE. Trimming at V came to 0 bases and at J to 3 bases, leaving 6 bases not matched to a gene.

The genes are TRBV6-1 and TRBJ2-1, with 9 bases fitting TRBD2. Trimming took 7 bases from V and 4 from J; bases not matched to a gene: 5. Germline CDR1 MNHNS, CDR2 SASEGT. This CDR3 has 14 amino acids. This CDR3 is CASIKTSGYNEQFF. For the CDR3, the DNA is TGTGCCAGCATTAAGACTAGCGGTTACAATGAGCAGTTCTTC.

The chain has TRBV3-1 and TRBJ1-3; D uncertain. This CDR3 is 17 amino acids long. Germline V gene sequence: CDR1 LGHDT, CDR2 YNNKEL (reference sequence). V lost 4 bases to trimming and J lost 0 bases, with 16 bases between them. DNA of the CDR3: TGTGCCAGCAGCCCTTTCCGGGCCAAACGCTCTGGAAACACCATATATTTT. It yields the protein CASSPFRAKRSGNTIYF.

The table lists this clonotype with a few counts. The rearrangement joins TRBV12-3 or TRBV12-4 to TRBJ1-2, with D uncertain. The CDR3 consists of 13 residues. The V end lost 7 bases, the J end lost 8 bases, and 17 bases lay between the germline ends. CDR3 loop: CASTYLGDIGYTF. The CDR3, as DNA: TGTGCCAGCACCTACCTCGGGGATATCGGCTACACCTTC.

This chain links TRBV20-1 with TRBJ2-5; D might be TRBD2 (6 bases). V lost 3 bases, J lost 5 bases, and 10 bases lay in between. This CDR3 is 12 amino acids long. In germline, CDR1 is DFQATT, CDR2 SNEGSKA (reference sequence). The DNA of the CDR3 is TGCAGTGCTAGGGGACTGTGGGAGACCCAGTACTTC. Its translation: CSARGLWETQYF.

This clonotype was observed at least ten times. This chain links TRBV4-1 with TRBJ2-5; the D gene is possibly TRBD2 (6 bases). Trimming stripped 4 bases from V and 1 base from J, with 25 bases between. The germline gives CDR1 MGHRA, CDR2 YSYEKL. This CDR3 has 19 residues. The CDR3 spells CASSPMTWGSDYSQETQYF. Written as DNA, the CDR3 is TGCGCCAGCAGCCCGATGACGTGGGGCTCGGACTACTCCCAAGAGACCCAGTACTTC.

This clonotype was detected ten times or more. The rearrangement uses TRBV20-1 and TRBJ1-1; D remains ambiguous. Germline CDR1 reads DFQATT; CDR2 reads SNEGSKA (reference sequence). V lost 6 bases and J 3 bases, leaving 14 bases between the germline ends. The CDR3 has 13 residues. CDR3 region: CSALGWADTEAFF. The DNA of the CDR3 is TGCAGTGCCCTCGGGTGGGCGGACACTGAAGCTTTCTTT.

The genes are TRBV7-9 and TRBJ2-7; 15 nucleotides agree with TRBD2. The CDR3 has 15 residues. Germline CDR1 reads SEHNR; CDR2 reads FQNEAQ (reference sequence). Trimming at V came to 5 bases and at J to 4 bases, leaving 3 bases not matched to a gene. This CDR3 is CASSRTSGREYEQYF. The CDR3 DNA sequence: TGTGCCAGCAGCCGGACTAGCGGGAGGGAATACGAGCAGTACTTC.

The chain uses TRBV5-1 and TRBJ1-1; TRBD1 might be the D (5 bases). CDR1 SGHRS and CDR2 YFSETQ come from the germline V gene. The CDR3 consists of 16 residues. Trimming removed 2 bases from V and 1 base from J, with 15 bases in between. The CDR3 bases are TGCGCCAGCAGCTTTTACAGTGGGGCCCAGAACACTGAAGCTTTCTTT. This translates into CASSFYSGAQNTEAFF.

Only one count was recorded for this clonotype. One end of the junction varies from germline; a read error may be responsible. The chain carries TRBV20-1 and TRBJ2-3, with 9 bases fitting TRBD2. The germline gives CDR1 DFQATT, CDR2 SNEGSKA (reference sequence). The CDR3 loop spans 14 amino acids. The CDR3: CSARGGGAMDMQYF. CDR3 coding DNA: TGCAGTGCTAGAGGCGGGGGGGCCATGGATATGCAGTATTTT.